This T cell receptor (beta chain) emerged from a study of graft-versus-host responses after intestinal transplantation. Study-level information: Transplants given to recipients were multivisceral, liver-intestinal, or isolated intestinal. Study-level results: High graft-versus-host to host-versus-graft clonal ratios were found in allografts of patients who had graft-donor T cell macrochimerism. Recipient bone marrow held GvH clones, some seen earlier in ileum or blood.

Profiled with immunoSEQ multiplex PCR; TCRdb holds only in-frame clones, not every one. The sample contains 65,000 to 85,000 clones, roughly 84% of which appear only once. Turning to this clone: Its antigen is as yet unknown.

The CDR3 is 19 residues long. Germline CDR1 SGDLS, CDR2 YYNGEE. Trimming left V 1 base short and J 0 bases short, with 17 bases between. Sequenced material: unstimulated CD8+ T cells sorted from spleen or lymph node cells, taken before transplant. This rearrangement joins TRBV9 to TRBJ2-6; D may be TRBD1 or TRBD2 (5 bases each). The source is a human donor who was the organ donor for an intestinal transplant. CDR3 in DNA: TGTGCCAGCAGCGTAAGTAGTAGGGGACCAAGCTCTGGGGCCAACGTCCTGACTTTC. Amino acid sequence: CASSVSSRGPSSGANVLTF.